The 21 T cell receptor beta chains in this list originate from one sample, sequenced in a study of beta chain features in type 1 diabetes. Study-wide results and caveats: Among patients with Type 1 diabetes, TCRB CDR3s were moderately but significantly shorter in every one of the four CD4+ subsets.

Of the isolated RNA, all was reverse transcribed, and so the sequenced material was expressed TCRB transcripts. Sequenced by immunoSEQ multiplex PCR; TCRdb stores in-frame clones only, minus some. The table lists 95,000 to 150,000 clones, 15% to 20% of them singletons, with 2.6% in the top ten. The antigens for these receptors are not known. The specimen was central memory CD4+ T cells from blood. The origin of the receptors is a man aged 18-30 years with type 1 diabetes.

The genes are TRBV5-6 and TRBJ2-1; D gene unclear. Germline values: CDR1 SGHDT, CDR2 YYEEEE. V dropped 0 bases and J dropped 4 bases, with 5 bases sitting between them. The length of the CDR3 is 13 residues. In DNA, the CDR3 is TGTGCCAGCAGCTTGGGACTTTACAATGAGCAGTTCTTC. Its translation is CASSLGLYNEQFF.

The V gene is TRBV7-2, the J gene TRBJ2-7; 11 bases agree with TRBD2. After removal of 5 bases from V and 0 bases from J, the junction contained 6 bases not matched to a gene. The length of the CDR3 is 16 residues. CDR1 is SGHTA, CDR2 FQGNSA, per germline. CDR3 sequence reads: CASSPVLAGGSYEQYF. In nucleotides, the CDR3 is TGTGCCAGCAGCCCCGTCCTAGCGGGGGGCTCCTACGAGCAGTACTTC.

At least ten counts were recorded for this clone. J is TRBJ2-2 and V is TRBV27; 9 nucleotides line up with TRBD2. Trimming removed 7 bases from V and 1 base from J; junction bases left unmatched: 10. CDR1 MNHEY and CDR2 SMNVEV come from the germline V gene (reference sequence). This CDR3 contains 17 residues. CDR3 DNA: TGTGCCAGCACCCCTTACCTAGCGGGACTGAACACCGGGGAGCTGTTTTTT. Translation: CASTPYLAGLNTGELFF.

This chain connects TRBV6-5 to TRBJ2-1; D might be TRBD1 (7 bases). The germline gives CDR1 MNHEY, CDR2 SVGAGI. The V gene lost 5 bases and the J gene lost 10 bases, with 9 bases spanning the gap. This CDR3 region has 11 residues. CDR3 nucleotides: TGTGCCAGCAGTGCGGGACAGGAGCAGTTCTTC. Encoded protein: CASSAGQEQFF.

This clone occurred many times. This chain uses TRBV10-3 with TRBJ1-1; unclear D gene. Germline V gene data show CDR1 as ENHRY and CDR2 as SYGVKD. This CDR3 is built from 11 residues. The V end lost 11 bases, the J end lost 5 bases, and 12 bases lay between the germline ends. CDR3 DNA sequence: TGTGCCTCCACCCGAGGGACTGAAGCTTTCTTT. It codes for CASTRGTEAFF.

The rearrangement uses TRBV7-9 and TRBJ2-7, with 11 bases identical to TRBD2. Germline V lookup: CDR1 SEHNR, CDR2 FQNEAQ (reference sequence). J was trimmed by 0 bases and V by 5 bases; bases with no gene match: 9. This CDR3 contains 17 residues. The CDR3 protein is CASSPGTSGLSSYEQYF. CDR3 in DNA: TGTGCCAGCAGCCCCGGGACTAGCGGCCTTAGCTCCTACGAGCAGTACTTC.

The chain is built from TRBV19 and TRBJ2-7; D not resolved. Trimming shortened V by 7 bases and J by 2 bases, and 15 bases separated the two germline ends. This CDR3 is 14 amino acids long. Germline V CDR1 and CDR2: LNHDA, SQIVND (reference sequence). Written as DNA, the CDR3 is TGTGCCAGTAAGCCCAACAGAGAGACCTACGAGCAGTACTTC. Protein sequence: CASKPNRETYEQYF.

The chain combines TRBV5-1 with TRBJ2-5, with 8 bases fitting TRBD2. CDR1 and CDR2 (germline): SGHRS, YFSETQ. The trim removed 6 bases at V and 1 base at J, leaving 8 bases unmatched. The CDR3 covers 15 residues. CDR3 in amino acids: CASKPSGSPQETQYF. The CDR3 nucleotides read TGCGCCAGCAAGCCAAGCGGGAGTCCCCAAGAGACCCAGTACTTC.

This clone was observed at least ten times. CDR3 region: CATNEGGSNQPQHF. CDR3 DNA sequence: TGTGCCACTAATGAGGGGGGCAGCAATCAGCCCCAGCATTTT. The chain combines TRBV6-5 with TRBJ1-5; D possibly corresponds to TRBD1 (6 bases). In germline, CDR1 is MNHEY, CDR2 SVGAGI. This CDR3 is 14 amino acids long. Trimming left V 10 bases short and J 1 base short, with 14 bases between.

V gene TRBV5-1 combines with J gene TRBJ2-5; weak D call: TRBD2 (5 bases). V lost 2 bases and J lost 3, with 17 bases in between. The CDR3 has 16 amino acids. Germline V CDR1 and CDR2: SGHRS, YFSETQ. The CDR3 coding sequence is TGCGCCAGCAGCTTTAATGGACTTCTTATGAAAGAGACCCAGTACTTC. Translated, it gives CASSFNGLLMKETQYF.

A few counts support this clone. J is TRBJ2-2 and V is TRBV10-3, with D tentatively TRBD1 or TRBD2 (5 bases each). The CDR3 spans 18 residues. Germline V gene sequence: CDR1 ENHRY, CDR2 SYGVKD. The germline V and J ends were trimmed by 6 bases and 0 bases, with 20 bases remaining between them. The DNA for the CDR3 is TGTGCCATCAGGCCGTCTCTGTCGGGGCAAACGAACACCGGGGAGCTGTTTTTT. This encodes CAIRPSLSGQTNTGELFF.

This clone was recorded many times. This chain links TRBV9 with TRBJ2-1; D remains unclear. The V gene's germline CDR1 is SGDLS and CDR2 YYNGEE. V was shortened by 10 bases and J by 0 bases, with 23 bases between the two germline ends. The CDR3 has 17 residues. CDR3 sequence reads: CADPRGRHLSSYNEQFF. CDR3 sequence (DNA): TGTGCCGACCCTAGAGGTAGACACTTGAGCTCCTACAATGAGCAGTTCTTC.

This clone appeared many times. Other DNA variants within this sample encode the same CDR3. The V call is TRBV7-9, the J call TRBJ2-5; D is undetermined. Germline values: CDR1 SEHNR, CDR2 FQNEAQ (reference sequence). The CDR3 runs to 12 residues. Deletions cut 2 bases from V and 0 bases from J, with 1 base between. CDR3 in amino acids: CASSLNQETQYF. The CDR3 bases are TGTGCCAGCAGCTTAAACCAAGAGACCCAGTACTTC.

This clone was picked up a small number of times. The chain joins TRBV5-1 to TRBJ2-7, with 8 bases matching TRBD1. Per germline, CDR1 SGHRS and CDR2 YFSETQ. V was clipped by 5 bases and J by 3 bases; unmatched bases: 10. The CDR3 is 15 amino acids. The CDR3 region is CASREGETGGYEQYF. The CDR3 DNA reads TGCGCCAGCAGAGAGGGGGAAACAGGGGGCTACGAGCAGTACTTC.

The chain carries TRBV7-9 and TRBJ2-7; the match to TRBD1 covers 7 bases. Trimming removed 5 bases from V and 2 bases from J; junction bases left unmatched: 12. Per germline, CDR1 SEHNR and CDR2 FQNEAQ (reference sequence). The CDR3 runs to 16 residues. DNA of the CDR3: TGTGCCAGCAGCCCAACCCCGGGACAGAGGGCCTACGAGCAGTACTTC. It specifies CASSPTPGQRAYEQYF.

A few counts support this clone. The chain recombines TRBV30 with TRBJ1-3, with no clear D. Germline V CDR1 and CDR2: GTSNPN, SVGIG (reference sequence). This CDR3 comprises 15 residues. V lost 2 bases and J 0 bases, leaving 11 bases between the germline ends. CDR3 DNA: TGTGCCTGGAGTAGGGAGTTACTCTCTGGAAACACCATATATTTT. Protein: CAWSRELLSGNTIYF.

The gene calls are TRBV5-1 and TRBJ2-5, with D possibly being TRBD2 (6 bases). The CDR3 has 14 amino acids. CDR1 is SGHRS and CDR2 is YFSETQ in the germline V gene. V was clipped by 2 bases and J by 5 bases, with 13 bases between them. CDR3 DNA sequence: TGCGCCAGCAGCTTCCCGGGGGTAGTGGAGACCCAGTACTTC. It is translated as CASSFPGVVETQYF. The full variable domain, rest sourced from reference TRBV5-1 and TRBJ2-5, is KAGVTQTPRYLIKTRGQQVTLSCSPISGHRSVSWYQQTPGQGLQFLFEYFSETQRNKGNFPGRFSGRQFSNSRSEMNVSTLELGDSALYLCASSFPGVVETQYFGPGTRLLVL.

Here the CDR3 DNA reads TGTGCCAGCAGCTTAGCGATGGGCAATCAGCCCCAGCATTTT. Translation: CASSLAMGNQPQHF. The genes are TRBV7-6 and TRBJ1-5; D remains ambiguous. CDR3 length equals 14 residues. Trimming stripped 0 bases from V and 2 bases from J, with 5 bases between. In germline, CDR1 is SGHVS, CDR2 FNYEAQ.

By share, this clone counts as medium-sized (0.01 to 0.1%). This chain joins TRBV30 and TRBJ1-2; no clear D. CDR1 and CDR2 (germline): GTSNPN, SVGIG (reference sequence). The germline V and J ends were trimmed by 2 bases and 3 bases, with 7 bases remaining between them. CDR3 length: 12 amino acids. The CDR3 loop reads CAWSPGYYGYTF. The CDR3 DNA sequence: TGTGCCTGGAGTCCCGGATACTATGGCTACACCTTC.

This chain links TRBV6-5 with TRBJ2-4; the D gene is possibly TRBD1 (5 bases). The CDR3 totals 15 residues. Per the germline V gene, CDR1 is MNHEY and CDR2 is SVGAGI. Trimming shortened V by 6 bases and J by 6 bases, and 18 bases separated the two germline ends. The CDR3 DNA is TGTGCCAGCAGCCCAGGCCCGGCCCAGGGAAACATTCAGTACTTC. Protein product: CASSPGPAQGNIQYF.

The rearrangement links TRBV7-2 to TRBJ2-7; 11 nucleotides align to TRBD2. Germline loops: CDR1 SGHTA, CDR2 FQGNSA. With 5 bases clipped from V and 4 bases from J, the junction kept 7 bases outside the gene matches. There are 15 residues in the CDR3. The CDR3 spells CASSPLPSGGYEQYF. The CDR3, as DNA: TGTGCCAGCAGCCCCCTCCCTAGCGGGGGGTACGAGCAGTACTTC.